This TCR beta chain was sequenced during a study of Ad26.COV2.S vaccination and SARS-CoV-2 variants. About the study: Intramuscularly, Ad26.COV2.S was given either once or twice, 56 days apart.

Noted treatment: around 19 received Ad26.COV2.S at low or high dose, single or two shots; about 5 received placebo; per-sample allocation not given. The study sampled participants on day 63 after the first vaccine or placebo injection. Participants' vaccine, an Ad26 vector, delivered Wuhan-strain SARS-CoV-2 spike. V was clipped by 8 bases and J by 4 bases, with 17 bases between them. Per germline, CDR1 SGHTA and CDR2 FQGNSA. There are 14 residues in the CDR3. TCRdb keeps only in-frame clones here, not all; method: immunoSEQ multiplex PCR. The profile shows some 480,000 clones, around 85% of them singletons. The study's findings and limits: It was vaccine recipients, not placebo recipients, who had the higher spike-specific TCR breadth. Analyses of TCR breadth and depth may have underestimated total T cell responses.

This clone appeared once. Its antigen is unknown. The input for sequencing was peripheral blood, taken in a trial of Ad26.COV2.S vaccine versus placebo. This chain connects TRBV7-2 to TRBJ1-2, with D maybe TRBD1 (6 bases). This TCR derives from a person aged 18 to 59 who received the Ad26.COV2.S COVID-19 vaccine or a placebo. This chain's CDR3 is CASGRGGGVYGYTF. The CDR3 nucleotides are TGTGCCAGCGGACGTGGAGGGGGTGTCTATGGCTACACCTTC.